This TCR beta chain originates from a study of cytomegalovirus exposure and HLA in healthy donors (TCRdb year 2017). In the study overall: A later analysis indicated that the roughly 120 validation repertoires were generated on the platform also employed for the roughly 650 repertoires of the first cohort. High-throughput TCR immunosequencing, statistical association of individual TCRs with disease status, and machine learning were combined to predict cytomegalovirus infection status. The study was designed to test whether signatures of past pathogen exposure could be identified by cataloging public T cell receptors. Besides the first cohort of around 670 subjects, a separate validation cohort made up of 120 different subjects was used. Overall study results and their limits: The classifier was reported to diagnose cytomegalovirus status with high specificity and sensitivity in both the original cohort and the validation cohort. In vitro tests confirmed that a few of the cytomegalovirus-associated TCR beta chains recognize cytomegalovirus antigens. In the study, approximately 160 TCR beta chains were listed as associated with cytomegalovirus. Most TCR sequences were observed very rarely across donors, whereas some public TCRs were present in many individuals. All 120 or so repertoires were used to score co-occurrence in the validation cohort in a later analysis, because that analysis had no HLA typing for the cohort. According to the authors, the approach could potentially be generalized to other disease states and immunological phenotypes. Subsequent analysis determined that TCRs grouped into clusters in the first cohort also showed a tendency toward co-occurrence across the roughly 110 validation repertoires, and approximately 93% of cluster scores exceeded 0.

The donors belonged to the validation cohort of over a hundred subjects, which was separate from the roughly 700-subject first cohort. A single count supports this clone. The clone's antigen remains unknown. No qualities accompany the bases; no much larger clone lies one base away. CDR1 and CDR2, per the germline V gene, are MDHEN and SYDVKM. Deletion took 6 bases off V and 5 bases off J, with a span of 14 bases between the germline ends. Including cysteine and phenylalanine, the CDR3 has 14 amino acids. CDR3 DNA only is kept here, 42 bases in frame from base 1. Library creation used the immunoSEQ multiplex PCR assay. For the original study's pipeline: A statistical classification framework was built for diagnosing cytomegalovirus status from the catalog of TCR beta chain sequences. TCRdb took over this immuneACCESS table, retaining in-frame rearrangements with V and J assigned. Such tables are incomplete; in checked studies, under half of the missing clones stem from an unresolved V gene, and the remainder is unexplained. V and J calls plus clone size are reproduced from that table; the DNA served to infer D and trimming. Present in this sample are about 250,000 clones, roughly 84% of which were seen just once. More than 10% of the sample lies in the top ten.

Recombination joined TRBV28 with TRBJ2-1; a tentative D match to TRBD1 spans 6 bases. Sequencing used PBMCs. The receptor comes from a man aged 18 to 29 in good health and CMV-seropositive. The nucleotide sequence reads TGTGCCAGCAGCCCCGGACAGAAACACAATGAGCAGTTCTTC. This translates into CASSPGQKHNEQFF.